The 32 T cell receptor beta chains listed next were all sequenced from one sample in a study of blood T cells in healthy people across ages (dated by TCRdb to the mid-2010s). Library preparation employed 5' RACE. The sample was run on an Illumina HiSeq 2500. A second PCR of about 6 to 12 cycles was performed with a sample-barcoded 5' primer and a J-beta primer mix. In TCRdb, the public reads were trimmed at Q25 with fastp and aligned with MiXCR, with productive beta chains retained. Every distinct CDR3 protein forms one entry, paired with its most common genes and DNA. In this sample the table shows 800,000 to 950,000 distinct CDR3 sequences, almost 30% of which occur a single time. The ten largest clonotypes hold about a tenth of the sample. A further study also used this sample, focusing on T cells of mothers and their children.

Sequencing was carried out using blood. These receptor sequences come from a woman in her thirties or forties in good health.

Notes on this clonotype: A read error may produce the germline difference seen at one junction end. V gene TRBV11-3 combines with J gene TRBJ2-7; tentative D call: TRBD2 (5 bases). The CDR3 covers 14 residues. Germline V gives CDR1 SGHNT, CDR2 YENEEA. CDR3 nucleotide sequence: TGTTCCAGCAGCTTAGGAGCCGGGAACTACGAGCAGTACTTC. As protein: CSSSLGAGNYEQYF.

Comment on this clonotype: Its ends do not fully match the called genes, so a read error is possible. The chain links TRBV7-7 to TRBJ2-5; 7 bases are a match to TRBD2. There are 16 residues in the CDR3. CDR1 and CDR2 (germline): SSHAT, FNYEAQ (reference sequence). This CDR3 is CASSLQGAGEQETQYF. The CDR3 coding sequence is TGTGCTAGCAGCCTGCAAGGGGCGGGGGAGCAAGAGACCCAGTACTTC.

On this clonotype itself: This may be a read error, as it is one base from a much larger clone. V gene TRBV7-2 combines with J gene TRBJ2-1; D is perhaps TRBD1 or TRBD2 (5 bases each). The germline gives CDR1 SGHTA, CDR2 FQGNSA. The CDR3 loop spans 16 amino acids. The CDR3 loop is CASSSVGWGIYNKQFF. The CDR3, as DNA: TGTGCCAGCAGCTCCGTGGGGTGGGGGATCTACAATAAGCAGTTCTTC.

Points on this clonotype: One junction end disagrees with the germline gene, perhaps due to a read error. The V and J genes are TRBV7-9 and TRBJ1-1; D gene unclear. The CDR3 is made up of 13 amino acids. Germline assignment: CDR1 SEHNR and CDR2 FQNEAQ (reference sequence). CDR3 region: CASSLRGCTEAFF. Written as DNA, the CDR3 is TGTGCCAGCAGCTTACGAGGGTGCACTGAAGCCTTCTTT.

This clonotype was picked up many times. The chain is built from TRBV7-9 and TRBJ2-5, with a weak D call TRBD1 (5 bases). Trimming removed 7 bases at V and 5 bases at J, with 17 bases between. The length of the CDR3 is 14 residues. The germline gives CDR1 SEHNR, CDR2 FQNEAQ (reference sequence). The CDR3 DNA reads TGTGCCAGCAACCCAGTCAGGGCATTGGAGACCCAGTACTTC. Amino acid sequence: CASNPVRALETQYF. Based on the CDR3 plus reference TRBV7-9 and TRBJ2-5, the full variable domain is DTGVSQNPRHKITKRGQNVTFRCDPISEHNRLYWYRQTLGQGPEFLTYFQNEAQLEKSRLLSDRFSAERPKGSFSTLEIQRTEQGDSAMYLCASNPVRALETQYFGPGTRLLVL.

By frequency in the sample, this clonotype is medium-sized. The CDR3 sequence: CSVSGQGAGGPDTQYF. For the CDR3, the DNA is TGCAGCGTCTCGGGACAGGGGGCCGGAGGCCCAGATACGCAGTATTTT. The chain links TRBV29-1 to TRBJ2-3, with TRBD1 identical over 12 bases. Germline lookup yields CDR1 SQVTM and CDR2 ANQGSEA. The V segment lost 6 bases and the J segment 4 bases; nucleotides outside the gene matches: 11. There are 16 residues in the CDR3.

The V and J genes are TRBV6-2 or TRBV6-3 and TRBJ1-1; D is unresolved. The CDR3 contains 15 residues. Germline V lookup: CDR1 MNHEY, CDR2 SVGEGT. V was trimmed by 5 bases and J by 0 bases, leaving 13 bases between them. As DNA, the CDR3 is TGTGCCAGCAGTGCCTCACGGCCAATGAACACTGAAGCTTTCTTT. This gives the protein CASSASRPMNTEAFF.

The DNA for the CDR3 is TGTGCCAGCAGTGAGTCGGCGCCCCAGCATTTT. Protein sequence: CASSESAPQHF. This sequence joins TRBV6-1 and TRBJ1-5, with unresolved D. Germline assignment: CDR1 MNHNS and CDR2 SASEGT. V gave up 3 bases and J gave up 9 bases, with 6 bases separating them. The CDR3 consists of 11 residues.

The sample holds many counts of this clonotype. The chain links TRBV20-1 to TRBJ2-4; 9 positions agree with TRBD1. The CDR3 length is 15 residues. Germline-derived CDR1 and CDR2 are DFQATT and SNEGSKA (reference sequence). J was trimmed by 3 bases and V by 6 bases; bases with no gene match: 9. CDR3 nucleotide sequence: TGCAGTGCCCGGACAGGGGCTGTAGTCAAAAACATTCAGTACTTC. Translating gives CSARTGAVVKNIQYF.

This chain links TRBV5-1 with TRBJ2-1; weak D call: TRBD1 (6 bases). V gave up 4 bases and J gave up 2 bases, with 16 bases separating them. CDR1 is SGHRS, CDR2 YFSETQ, per germline. CDR3 length: 16 residues. The CDR3 loop is CASSLVPGQTYNEQFF. The CDR3 region has the DNA TGCGCCAGCAGCCTGGTCCCCGGACAGACCTACAATGAGCAGTTCTTC.

The CDR3 reads CASSPLWRPQYF. The CDR3 DNA reads TGTGCCAGCAGCCCGCTTTGGCGACCGCAGTATTTT. The chain uses TRBV14 and TRBJ2-3; D not resolved. The CDR3 has 12 amino acids. Trimming took off 4 bases at V and 10 bases at J, with 12 bases between the two ends. Germline V gene lookup returns CDR1 SGHDN and CDR2 FVKESK.

This clonotype was found many times. V usage is TRBV12-3 or TRBV12-4 and J usage is TRBJ2-1; D remains ambiguous. Trimming left V 3 bases short and J 3 bases short, with 9 bases between. The CDR3 has 14 residues. The CDR3, as DNA: TGTGCCAGCAGTTTTTCCAGCTACTACAATGAGCAGTTCTTC. It specifies CASSFSSYYNEQFF.

Many counts were recorded for this clonotype. This chain links TRBV29-1 with TRBJ2-7; D uncertain. Germline CDR1 and CDR2: SQVTM and ANQGSEA. The CDR3 covers 12 residues. V was trimmed by 7 bases and J by 0 bases, leaving 10 bases between them. The DNA of the CDR3 is TGCAGCGGTGGTAGAAGCTCCTACGAGCAGTACTTC. Protein: CSGGRSSYEQYF.

The chain has TRBV5-1 and TRBJ1-1; TRBD1 might be the D (5 bases). Trimming left V 3 bases short and J 1 base short, with 10 bases between. Germline CDR1 and CDR2: SGHRS and YFSETQ. This CDR3 region has 14 residues. CDR3: CASSSTVTNTEAFF. CDR3 bases: TGCGCCAGCAGCTCGACAGTTACGAACACTGAAGCTTTCTTT.

This clonotype was observed many times. The genes are TRBV12-3 or TRBV12-4 and TRBJ2-4, with unresolved D. CDR3 length equals 14 residues. V lost 3 bases and J lost 6, with 12 bases in between. CDR3 sequence (DNA): TGTGCCAGCAGTTTTATGGCAAGGGCAAACATTCAGTACTTC. Translation gives CASSFMARANIQYF.

The chain joins TRBV20-1 to TRBJ2-1, with TRBD2 identical over 10 bases. CDR3 length equals 16 residues. In germline, CDR1 is DFQATT, CDR2 SNEGSKA (reference sequence). V shed 1 base and J 0 bases; nucleotides not matched to a gene: 3. CDR3 nucleotide sequence: TGCAGTGCTAGAGGTAGCGGGGGGTTCTCCTACAATGAGCAGTTCTTC. It yields the protein CSARGSGGFSYNEQFF.

The chain combines TRBV2 with TRBJ2-1; 7 bases are a match to TRBD2. The J call could be wrong; TRBJ2-7 is a better fit for the DNA end. The CDR3 runs to 15 residues. Germline V gene sequence: CDR1 SNHLY, CDR2 FYNNEI. The CDR3 region has the DNA TGTGCCAGCAGGCGGGCTAGCGGAGAGTACAATGAGCAGTACTTC. It yields the protein CASRRASGEYNEQYF.

This clonotype was found a few times. The gene calls are TRBV12-3 or TRBV12-4 and TRBJ2-3; D call uncertain. V was shortened by 3 bases and J by 0 bases, with 13 bases between the two germline ends. The CDR3 totals 16 residues. The CDR3 coding sequence is TGTGCCAGCAGTTTTGATGCGATCGTGAGCACAGATACGCAGTATTTT. Amino acid sequence: CASSFDAIVSTDTQYF.

This clonotype was seen only a few times. V is TRBV7-9 and J is TRBJ1-1, with 9 bases that match TRBD1. Germline values: CDR1 SEHNR, CDR2 FQNEAQ (reference sequence). V lost 3 bases and J lost 2; bases outside the gene matches: 4. This CDR3 spans 15 amino acids. Here the CDR3 reads CASSFTGGPNTEAFF. The CDR3 coding sequence is TGTGCCAGCAGCTTCACAGGGGGCCCTAACACTGAAGCTTTCTTT.

This clonotype has at least ten counts. The chain has TRBV10-3 and TRBJ2-3, with TRBD2 matching over 9 bases. The CDR3 is 14 residues long. The junction had 7 bases not matched to a gene; V was cut back by 6 bases and J by 6 bases. Germline V gene lookup returns CDR1 ENHRY and CDR2 SYGVKD. This CDR3 is CAISGTSPRDTQYF. The CDR3 nucleotides are TGTGCCATCAGCGGGACTAGCCCCAGGGATACGCAGTATTTT.

The rearrangement links TRBV4-3 to TRBJ2-2; tentative D call: TRBD1 (6 bases). The length of the CDR3 is 17 residues. Looked up from germline, CDR1 is LGHNA and CDR2 is YSLEER. Trimming cost V 1 base and J 0 bases, with 12 bases left between them. The CDR3 loop reads CASSQVHRATNTGELFF. In nucleotides, the CDR3 is TGCGCCAGCAGCCAAGTTCACAGGGCCACGAACACCGGGGAGCTGTTTTTT.

The table lists this clonotype with a few counts. A much larger clonotype is one base distant, so this may be a read error. This chain links TRBV10-3 with TRBJ2-3; perhaps TRBD2 as D (5 bases). Per the germline V gene, CDR1 is ENHRY and CDR2 is SYGVKD. The CDR3 spans 14 residues. The CDR3 protein is CTISERDWTDTQYF. DNA for the CDR3: TGTACCATCAGTGAGAGGGATTGGACAGATACGCAGTATTTT.

This clonotype was seen repeatedly, ten times or more. The genes are TRBV7-2 and TRBJ2-3, with D unresolved. Trimming pared 2 bases from V and 3 bases from J, leaving 3 bases between. This CDR3 contains 12 residues. Germline V gene data show CDR1 as SGHTA and CDR2 as FQGNSA. The CDR3 bases are TGTGCCAGCAGCTTATTGACAGATACGCAGTATTTT. Translation: CASSLLTDTQYF.

The chain couples TRBV25-1 to TRBJ2-5; the match to TRBD1 covers 7 bases. Trimming took 1 base from V and 3 from J; bases not matched to a gene: 5. Per the germline V gene, CDR1 is MGHDK and CDR2 is SYGVNS. The CDR3 has 15 amino acids. In DNA form, the CDR3 reads TGTGCCAGCAGTGAATTTGGCAGGGGGAAAGAGACCCAGTACTTC. Translating gives CASSEFGRGKETQYF. The entire variable domain, with the rest obtained from reference TRBV25-1 and TRBJ2-5, is as follows: EADIYQTPRYLVIGTGKKITLECSQTMGHDKMYWYQQDPGMELHLIHYSYGVNSTEKGDLSSESTVSRIRTEHFPLTLESARPSHTSQYLCASSEFGRGKETQYFGPGTRLLVL.

This clonotype has a handful of counts. The V gene is TRBV20-1, the J gene TRBJ2-1; perhaps TRBD2 as D (5 bases). Trimming removed 2 bases at V and 0 bases at J, with 20 bases between. This CDR3 spans 18 amino acids. Germline V lookup: CDR1 DFQATT, CDR2 SNEGSKA (reference sequence). The CDR3 spells CSARTTRERLSSYNEQFF. The CDR3 DNA reads as TGCAGTGCTAGAACCACCCGCGAGCGGCTAAGCTCCTACAATGAGCAGTTCTTC.

In the case of this clonotype: A read error may explain this, as a much larger clone is one base away. The chain recombines TRBV7-2 with TRBJ2-7, with D perhaps being TRBD1 or TRBD2 (5 bases each). Germline assignment: CDR1 SGHTA and CDR2 FQGNSA. V gave up 4 bases and J gave up 3 bases, with 13 bases separating them. This CDR3 has 14 residues. The CDR3 loop is CASSSTGPVYEQYF. The CDR3 bases are TGTGCCAGCAGCTCTACGGGACCTGTCTACGAGCAGTACTTC. The full variable domain, rest sourced from reference TRBV7-2 and TRBJ2-7, is GAGVSQSPSNKVTEKGKDVELRCDPISGHTALYWYRQSLGQGLEFLIYFQGNSAPDKSGLPSDRFSAERTGGSVSTLTIQRTQQEDSAVYLCASSSTGPVYEQYFGPGTRLTVT.

This clonotype was recorded at least ten times. The rearrangement links TRBV7-3 to TRBJ2-1, with 8 bases aligning to TRBD1. The CDR3 is made up of 15 amino acids. Germline values: CDR1 SGHTA, CDR2 FQGTGA. V dropped 4 bases and J dropped 5; count of bases not matched to a gene: 7. CDR3 region: CASSSRTGINNEQFF. Written as DNA, the CDR3 is TGTGCCAGCAGCTCGAGGACAGGGATTAACAATGAGCAGTTCTTC.

This chain links TRBV12-3 or TRBV12-4 with TRBJ2-5; TRBD1 matches at 11 bases. This CDR3 contains 15 residues. After removal of 4 bases from V and 4 bases from J, the junction contained 5 bases not matched to a gene. CDR3 coding DNA: TGTGCCAGCAGTTGGGCAGGACAGGGGGCAGAGACCCAGTACTTC. Its protein product is CASSWAGQGAETQYF.

About this clonotype itself: Mismatch with germline at one junction end may stem from a read error. The chain links TRBV4-1 to TRBJ2-5; D may correspond to TRBD1 or TRBD2 (6 bases each). Germline V gene sequence: CDR1 MGHRA, CDR2 YSYEKL. The CDR3 is 16 amino acids. This CDR3 is CASRQGGTLTQETQYF. The CDR3 nucleotides are TGCGCCAGCAGACAAGGGGGGACCTTGACCCAAGAGACCCAGTACTTC.

This chain connects TRBV29-1 to TRBJ2-7, with D possibly matching TRBD2 (7 bases). Germline CDR1 and CDR2: SQVTM and ANQGSEA. This CDR3 has 13 amino acids. V lost 4 bases and J 6 bases, leaving 16 bases between the germline ends. In DNA, the CDR3 is TGCAGCGTTGCTGTGGGGGGGCGATCCGAGCAGTACTTC. It translates to CSVAVGGRSEQYF.

The genes are TRBV12-3 or TRBV12-4 and TRBJ2-7, with D possibly being TRBD2 (7 bases). Trimming pared 5 bases from V and 5 bases from J, leaving 13 bases between. This CDR3 contains 13 residues. In DNA form, the CDR3 reads TGTGCCAGCAGTACCCCGGGGGGCCACGAGCAGTACTTC. Translation: CASSTPGGHEQYF.

In the case of this clonotype: It may be a read error: a sequence one base away is much more abundant. The chain uses TRBV2 and TRBJ2-7; D may be TRBD1 (6 bases). There are 13 residues in the CDR3. The germline CDR1 and CDR2 sequences are SNHLY and FYNNEI. The CDR3 coding sequence is TGTGCCAGTGGCCTGGACAGATCCTACGAGCAGTGCTTC. This gives the protein CASGLDRSYEQCF.